This T cell receptor beta chain was retrieved from a study of T cell responses to AZD1222 COVID-19 vaccine. Germline assignment: CDR1 LNHDA and CDR2 SQIVND (reference sequence). The CDR3 is made up of 13 amino acids. Trimming shortened V by 6 bases and J by 8 bases, and 14 bases separated the two germline ends. Measured with immunoSEQ multiplex PCR; TCRdb has only the in-frame clones, and not every one. The data show about 94,000 clones, with 70% to 90% seen just once and more than 10% held by the top ten. This TCR was sampled from an adult in good health. The chain uses TRBV19 and TRBJ1-3; D is unclear. The sample consisted of peripheral blood, taken on day 0 of AZD1222 vaccination. DNA of the CDR3: TGTGCCAGTAGGGGCCTCGGAGTAGACACCATATATTTT. The encoded protein is CASRGLGVDTIYF.